This T cell receptor (beta chain) was captured by sequencing in a study of Ad26.COV2.S vaccination and SARS-CoV-2 variants. Germline CDR1 reads SEHNR; CDR2 reads FQNEAQ (reference sequence). Trimming left V 6 bases short and J 4 bases short, with 12 bases between. This CDR3 has 13 amino acids. The data were produced by immunoSEQ multiplex PCR, yet TCRdb's version contains in-frame clones alone and is incomplete. The table has some 330,000 clones, 85% to 90% seen once. About this clone: What it binds is unknown.

General study points: Vaccine and placebo recipients had comparable breadth of non-spike TCRs.

Treatment: around 19 received Ad26.COV2.S at low or high dose, single or two shots; 5 received placebo; per-sample allocation not given. Sampling was performed 63 days after the first vaccine or placebo injection. The clonotype comes from a person aged 18-65 years who received the Ad26.COV2.S COVID-19 vaccine or a placebo. The V gene is TRBV7-9, the J gene TRBJ2-5, with D perhaps matching TRBD1 (5 bases). Material: peripheral blood, obtained in a trial of Ad26.COV2.S vaccine versus placebo. The CDR3 protein is CASSLGQPETQYF. CDR3 nucleotides: TGTGCCAGCAGTTTGGGGCAGCCAGAGACCCAGTACTTC.